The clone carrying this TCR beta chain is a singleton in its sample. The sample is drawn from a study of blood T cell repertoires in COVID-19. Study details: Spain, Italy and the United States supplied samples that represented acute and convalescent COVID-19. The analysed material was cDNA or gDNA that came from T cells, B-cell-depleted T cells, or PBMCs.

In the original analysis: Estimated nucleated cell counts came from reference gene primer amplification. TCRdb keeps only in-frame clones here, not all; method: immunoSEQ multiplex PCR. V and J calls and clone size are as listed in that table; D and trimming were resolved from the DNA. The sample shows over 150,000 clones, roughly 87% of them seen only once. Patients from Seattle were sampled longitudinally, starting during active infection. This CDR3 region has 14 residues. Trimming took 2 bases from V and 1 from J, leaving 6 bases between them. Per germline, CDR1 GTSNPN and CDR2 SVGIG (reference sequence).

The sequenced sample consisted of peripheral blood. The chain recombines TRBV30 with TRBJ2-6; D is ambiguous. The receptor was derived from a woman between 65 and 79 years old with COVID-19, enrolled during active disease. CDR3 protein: CAWSQRSGANVLTF. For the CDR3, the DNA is TGTGCCTGGAGTCAGCGATCTGGGGCCAACGTCCTGACTTTC.